This T cell receptor beta chain originates from a study of blood T cell repertoires in COVID-19. The ends were cut back, 6 bases at V and 4 bases at J, with 12 bases in the middle. This CDR3 contains 14 residues. CDR1 is LGHNA, CDR2 YSLEER, per germline. The protocol was immunoSEQ multiplex PCR, while the TCRdb copy is restricted to in-frame clones and leaves out a portion. The sample gives 250,000 to 300,000 clones, approximately 92% of which show up once; 1.1% is in the top ten. The sample consisted of PBMCs or T cells enriched from blood (not recorded which). J is TRBJ2-2 and V is TRBV4-3, with D perhaps matching TRBD2 (5 bases). The clonotype originates from a woman aged 25-40 years who had recovered from COVID-19. The CDR3 sequence is CASSGHEGTGELFF. CDR3 nucleotides: TGCGCCAGCAGTGGCCATGAGGGCACCGGGGAGCTGTTTTTT.